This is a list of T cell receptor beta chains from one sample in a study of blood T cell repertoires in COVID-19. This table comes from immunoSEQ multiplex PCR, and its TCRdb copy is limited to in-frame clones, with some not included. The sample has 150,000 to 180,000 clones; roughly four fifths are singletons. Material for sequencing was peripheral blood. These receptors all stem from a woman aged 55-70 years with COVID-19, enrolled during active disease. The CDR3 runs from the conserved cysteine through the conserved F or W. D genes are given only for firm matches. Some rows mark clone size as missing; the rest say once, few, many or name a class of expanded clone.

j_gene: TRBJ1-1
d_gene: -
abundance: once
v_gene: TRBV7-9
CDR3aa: CACRPDRGNTEAFF
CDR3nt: TGTGCCTGCCGACCTGATAGGGGGAACACTGAAGCTTTCTTT

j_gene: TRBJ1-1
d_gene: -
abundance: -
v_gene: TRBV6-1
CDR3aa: CASSEGAGKGMRTEAFF
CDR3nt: TGTGCCAGCAGTGAAGGGGCAGGGAAAGGGATGAGGACTGAAGCTTTCTTT

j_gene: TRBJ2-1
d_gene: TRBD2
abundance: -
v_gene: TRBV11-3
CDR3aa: CASSPRGAGVGNEQFF
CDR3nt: TGTGCCAGCAGCCCGCGAGGAGCGGGGGTGGGCAATGAGCAGTTCTTC

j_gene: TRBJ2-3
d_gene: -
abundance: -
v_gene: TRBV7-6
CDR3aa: CASSLVGGSTDTQYF
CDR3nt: TGTGCCAGCAGCTTAGTAGGCGGTAGCACAGATACGCAGTATTTT

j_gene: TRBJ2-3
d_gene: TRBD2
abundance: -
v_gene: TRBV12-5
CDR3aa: CASGSGIGAGDADTQYF
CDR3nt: TGTGCTAGTGGTTCCGGGATCGGAGCGGGGGACGCAGATACGCAGTATTTT

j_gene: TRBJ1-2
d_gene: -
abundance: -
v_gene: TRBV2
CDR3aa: CASRDTGNYGYTF
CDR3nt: TGTGCCAGCAGGGATACAGGGAACTATGGCTACACCTTC

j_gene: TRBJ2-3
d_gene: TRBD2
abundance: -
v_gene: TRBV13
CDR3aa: CASSFDGRATDTQYF
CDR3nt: TGTGCCAGCAGCTTCGACGGGAGGGCAACAGATACGCAGTATTTT

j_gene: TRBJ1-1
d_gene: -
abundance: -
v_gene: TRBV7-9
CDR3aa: CASSLNGGLTEAFF
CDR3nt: TGTGCCAGCAGCTTAAACGGGGGGCTCACTGAAGCTTTCTTT

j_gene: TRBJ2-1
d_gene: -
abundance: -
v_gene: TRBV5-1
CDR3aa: CATMPGSSYNEQFF
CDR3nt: TGCGCCACCATGCCCGGGAGCTCCTACAATGAGCAGTTCTTC

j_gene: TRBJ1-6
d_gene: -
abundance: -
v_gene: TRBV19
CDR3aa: CASSIKAGNSPLHF
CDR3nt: TGTGCCAGTAGTATAAAGGCAGGGAATTCACCCCTCCACTTT

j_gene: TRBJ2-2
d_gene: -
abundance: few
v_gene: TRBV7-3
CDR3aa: CASSLMRGGMSGELFF
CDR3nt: TGTGCCAGCAGCTTAATGAGAGGGGGAATGTCCGGGGAGCTGTTTTTT

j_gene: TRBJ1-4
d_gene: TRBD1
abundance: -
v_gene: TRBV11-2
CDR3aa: CASSVRQGTNEKLFF
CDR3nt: TGTGCCAGCAGCGTAAGACAGGGAACTAATGAAAAACTGTTTTTT

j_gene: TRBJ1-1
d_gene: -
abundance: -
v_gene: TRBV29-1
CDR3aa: CSVEPGTEAFF
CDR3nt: TGCAGCGTTGAACCCGGGACTGAAGCTTTCTTT

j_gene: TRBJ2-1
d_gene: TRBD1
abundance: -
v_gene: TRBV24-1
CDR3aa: CATSDATGGSYNEQFF
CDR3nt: TGTGCCACCAGTGATGCCACAGGGGGTTCCTACAATGAGCAGTTCTTC

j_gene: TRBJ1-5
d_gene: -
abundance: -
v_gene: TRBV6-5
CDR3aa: CASRQYSNQPQHF
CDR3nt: TGTGCCAGCAGACAATATAGCAATCAGCCCCAGCATTTT

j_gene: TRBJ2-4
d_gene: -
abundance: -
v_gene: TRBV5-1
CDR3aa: CASSLVQGGDIQYF
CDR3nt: TGCGCCAGCAGCTTGGTCCAGGGTGGGGACATTCAGTACTTC

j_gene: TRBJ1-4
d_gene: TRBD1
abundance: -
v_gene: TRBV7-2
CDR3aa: CASSGTGSQEKLFF
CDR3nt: TGTGCCAGCAGCGGGACAGGTTCTCAGGAAAAACTGTTTTTT

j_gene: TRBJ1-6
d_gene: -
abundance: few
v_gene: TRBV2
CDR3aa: CASRGHVAPLHF
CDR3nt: TGTGCCAGCAGGGGCCATGTTGCACCCCTCCACTTT

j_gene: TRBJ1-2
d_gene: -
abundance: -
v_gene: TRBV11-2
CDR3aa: CASSLGRTGFYGYTF
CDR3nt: TGTGCCAGCAGCTTAGGAAGAACAGGGTTCTATGGCTACACCTTC